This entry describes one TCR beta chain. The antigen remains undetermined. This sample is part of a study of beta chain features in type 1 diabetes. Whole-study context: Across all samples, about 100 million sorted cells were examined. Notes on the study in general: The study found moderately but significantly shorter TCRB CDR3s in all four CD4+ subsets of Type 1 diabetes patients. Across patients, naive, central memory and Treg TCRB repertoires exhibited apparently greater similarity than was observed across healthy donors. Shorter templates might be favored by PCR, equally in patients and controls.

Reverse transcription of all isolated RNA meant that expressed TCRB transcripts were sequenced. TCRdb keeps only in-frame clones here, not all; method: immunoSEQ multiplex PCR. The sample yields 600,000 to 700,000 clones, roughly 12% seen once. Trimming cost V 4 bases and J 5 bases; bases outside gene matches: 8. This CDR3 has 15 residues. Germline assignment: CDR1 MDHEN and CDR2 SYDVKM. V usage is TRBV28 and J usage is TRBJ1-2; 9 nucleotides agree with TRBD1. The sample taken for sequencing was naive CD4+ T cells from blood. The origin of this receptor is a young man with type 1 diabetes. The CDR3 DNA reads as TGTGCCAGCAGTTCTCAAGGACAGGGGAAGTATGGCTACACCTTC. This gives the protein CASSSQGQGKYGYTF.